The rows below give T cell receptor beta chains drawn from one sample of a study of blood T cells in healthy people across ages. TCRdb analysed the 5' RACE reads with MiXCR anew, one entry per CDR3 protein. The profile covers 1.4 million or so distinct CDR3 sequences, with less than 45% appearing a single time and around 4% taken by the ten largest. The sequencing sample was made of blood. These receptors originate from a woman under 30 in good health. Both conserved end residues are trimmed from each CDR3. D genes are given only for firm matches.

d_call: .
v_call: TRBV12-1
cdr3_aa: ASSPRQDTLREQY

d_call: .
v_call: TRBV20-1
cdr3_aa: SARDIPRGQQF

d_call: .
v_call: TRBV29-1
cdr3_aa: SVERFSEAF

d_call: .
v_call: TRBV15
cdr3_aa: ATSRESDRANYGYT

d_call: .
v_call: TRBV4-1
cdr3_aa: ASSRNTDFTDTQY

d_call: .
v_call: TRBV28
cdr3_aa: ASSVLGLANYNEQF

d_call: .
v_call: TRBV12-3/TRBV12-4
cdr3_aa: ASSAGAGDTDTQY

d_call: TRBD1
v_call: TRBV30
cdr3_aa: AWLARVGTGSVEAF

d_call: .
v_call: TRBV2
cdr3_aa: ASSPLGPQGEKLF

d_call: TRBD2
v_call: TRBV7-9
cdr3_aa: ASSGGTSDLGEQY

d_call: TRBD1
v_call: TRBV7-2
cdr3_aa: ASSLGTGGAAF

d_call: .
v_call: TRBV7-2
cdr3_aa: ASSQGRAQTAYNEQF

d_call: TRBD2
v_call: TRBV20-1
cdr3_aa: SATIAGRQGTQY

d_call: .
v_call: TRBV27
cdr3_aa: ASSLGYGRGSNQPQH

d_call: .
v_call: TRBV30
cdr3_aa: AWKHTGLSGANVLT

d_call: .
v_call: TRBV7-7
cdr3_aa: ASSPAASDTQY

d_call: .
v_call: TRBV5-1
cdr3_aa: ASGPSGGYNEQF

d_call: TRBD2
v_call: TRBV20-1
cdr3_aa: SAASGGRETQY

d_call: .
v_call: TRBV19
cdr3_aa: ASRPRGQSNQPQH

d_call: .
v_call: TRBV11-2
cdr3_aa: ASSLDSFSSYNEQF

d_call: TRBD2
v_call: TRBV5-4
cdr3_aa: ASSLGASGKY

d_call: .
v_call: TRBV20-1
cdr3_aa: SPGNGYT

d_call: .
v_call: TRBV4-3
cdr3_aa: ASSQGIGVRGIEKPF

d_call: TRBD2
v_call: TRBV3-1
cdr3_aa: ASSQVSGGGASLGYNEQF

d_call: .
v_call: TRBV20-1
cdr3_aa: SARDRGGYEQY

d_call: .
v_call: TRBV12-3/TRBV12-4
cdr3_aa: ASKSGRNTEAF

d_call: .
v_call: TRBV18
cdr3_aa: ASSPPAAIETQY

d_call: .
v_call: TRBV2
cdr3_aa: ASRAGTAGAYEQY

d_call: .
v_call: TRBV6-2/TRBV6-3
cdr3_aa: ASSRRLNTEAF

d_call: .
v_call: TRBV20-1
cdr3_aa: SASGQPGAEAF

d_call: TRBD2
v_call: TRBV7-9
cdr3_aa: ASSFLAGGYNEQY

d_call: TRBD1
v_call: TRBV5-1
cdr3_aa: ASSHRQGKDHEQY

d_call: TRBD1
v_call: TRBV7-2
cdr3_aa: ASSSSVTGSNIQY

d_call: .
v_call: TRBV12-3/TRBV12-4
cdr3_aa: ASTGRGSGNTIY

d_call: .
v_call: TRBV11-2
cdr3_aa: ASRALGGNVQY

d_call: TRBD2
v_call: TRBV12-3/TRBV12-4
cdr3_aa: ASSLRFSGSKDTQY

d_call: .
v_call: TRBV10-3
cdr3_aa: AIRAGTGGPTEAF

d_call: TRBD1
v_call: TRBV29-1
cdr3_aa: SVRGGGEMDYGHT

d_call: .
v_call: TRBV12-3/TRBV12-4
cdr3_aa: ASSSREGDYGYT

d_call: .
v_call: TRBV6-2/TRBV6-3
cdr3_aa: ASSYSTRDSTWREQY

d_call: .
v_call: TRBV29-1
cdr3_aa: SVPGHRQETQY

d_call: TRBD2
v_call: TRBV20-1
cdr3_aa: SALGLAGLSYNEQY

d_call: .
v_call: TRBV4-3
cdr3_aa: ASSQQVLSNQPQH

d_call: .
v_call: TRBV7-2
cdr3_aa: ASSSPDDEKLF

d_call: .
v_call: TRBV5-1
cdr3_aa: ASRMRENTEAF

d_call: .
v_call: TRBV4-1
cdr3_aa: TSSQRSDQPQH

d_call: TRBD2
v_call: TRBV20-1
cdr3_aa: SARDQIAGRFYEQY

d_call: .
v_call: TRBV6-2/TRBV6-3
cdr3_aa: ASTNGVQRYT

d_call: TRBD2
v_call: TRBV5-1
cdr3_aa: ASSPGSGGTYNEQF

d_call: TRBD1
v_call: TRBV20-1
cdr3_aa: SARDRTGFDEQF

d_call: .
v_call: TRBV5-1
cdr3_aa: ASSFSAGSYNEQF

d_call: .
v_call: TRBV5-1
cdr3_aa: ASSRTTGVTEAF

d_call: .
v_call: TRBV27
cdr3_aa: ASSLEYYNEQY

d_call: TRBD2
v_call: TRBV19
cdr3_aa: ASSISAGGYNEQF

d_call: .
v_call: TRBV5-5
cdr3_aa: ASSSRTSGSPKGYNEQF

d_call: .
v_call: TRBV27
cdr3_aa: ASSLSSGYYGYT

d_call: TRBD2
v_call: TRBV15
cdr3_aa: ATTSGRDYNEQF